A selection of T cell receptor beta chains follows, all from one sample in a study of blood T cell repertoires in COVID-19. Profiling relied on immunoSEQ multiplex PCR, and the TCRdb table lists in-frame clones only, not all of them. The sample has 40,000 or so clones, 75% to 85% seen once. Sequencing input: peripheral blood. The receptors originated from a man aged 65 to 85 with acute or convalescent COVID-19. The CDR3 runs from the conserved cysteine through the conserved F or W. The D gene is left open where the match is weak. Part of the rows lack a size; the others show once, few, many or a class for expanded clones.

cdr3_nt cdr3_aa d_call v_call clone_size j_call cdr3_length
TGTGCCAGCAGCGTCGGGACAAGCTTCCAAGAGACCCAGTACTTC CASSVGTSFQETQYF . TRBV9 . TRBJ2-5 15
TGTGCCAGCAGCCTGGGACTAGCGGGAGGGCCGGGAGATACGCAGTATTTT CASSLGLAGGPGDTQYF TRBD2 TRBV4-2 . TRBJ2-3 17
TGTGCCAGCAGTGAAAGGCAGGGAGGGACCTACGAGCAGTACTTC CASSERQGGTYEQYF TRBD2 TRBV2 . TRBJ2-7 15
TGTGCCAGCAGGGGACAGGGGACGTTCGGTAATTCACCCCTCCACTTT CASRGQGTFGNSPLHF TRBD1 TRBV28 . TRBJ1-6 16
TGTGCCAGCACGGTAGCGGGACCCCCCGCTCCTGAGTACTTC CASTVAGPPAPEYF TRBD2 TRBV6-1 . TRBJ2-7 14
TGTGCCAGCAGCCAAGAGACTGCTGCGAGAAACACCATATATTTT CASSQETAARNTIYF . TRBV3-1/TRBV3-2 many TRBJ1-3 15
TGTGCCAGCAGCGTCTGGAGCTCCTACGAGCAGTACTTC CASSVWSSYEQYF . TRBV3-1/TRBV3-2 . TRBJ2-7 13
TGCGCCAGCAGCCAAAACCAGGGGGAGACCCAGTACTTC CASSQNQGETQYF . TRBV4-1 few TRBJ2-5 13
TGTGCCAGCAGTGATTTAGGACTTTACAATGAGCAGTTCTTC CASSDLGLYNEQFF . TRBV2 few TRBJ2-1 14
TGTGCCATCAGTTCCGACAGGTCCGAGGAGTACGAGCAGTACTTC CAISSDRSEEYEQYF . TRBV10-3 . TRBJ2-7 15
TGTGCCAGCAGTCCATCCTCAGGTCGTGGCGAAAAACTGTTTTTT CASSPSSGRGEKLFF . TRBV6-5 . TRBJ1-4 15
TGCAGCGCTCGACAGGGGGGAGAGACCCAGTACTTC CSARQGGETQYF TRBD1 TRBV29-1 . TRBJ2-5 12
TGTGCCAGCAGCGTAGGGGGGACAGGGGACTCACCCCTCCACTTT CASSVGGTGDSPLHF TRBD1 TRBV9 . TRBJ1-6 15
TGTGCCAGCAGCGCGGGGACGGAGAACTCTGGAAACACCATATATTTT CASSAGTENSGNTIYF . TRBV7-6 . TRBJ1-3 16
TGTGCCAGTAGTAGCCAGGGGGCAGGCTATGGCTACACCTTC CASSSQGAGYGYTF TRBD1 TRBV19 . TRBJ1-2 14
TGTGCCAGCAGTACCCTGTTTAGCGGCTCCTACGAGCAGTACTTC CASSTLFSGSYEQYF . TRBV28 once TRBJ2-7 15
TGTGCCAGCAGCCAAGAGCACCCCTCTCAGGGGACCCAGTACTTC CASSQEHPSQGTQYF . TRBV3-1/TRBV3-2 . TRBJ2-5 15
TGTGCCAGCAGTTTCGTAGAGTCCCGCCGTGGCTACACCTTC CASSFVESRRGYTF . TRBV27 . TRBJ1-2 14
TGCGCCAGCAGCTTCGGGACTAGCGGGAGAGAGACCCAGTACTTC CASSFGTSGRETQYF TRBD2 TRBV5-1 . TRBJ2-5 15
TGTGCCGCCGAGGGATACCCGTTGGGAGAGACCCAGTACTTC CAAEGYPLGETQYF . TRBV7-9 . TRBJ2-5 14
TGTGCCAGCAGCCCCTACAGCACTGAAGCTTTCTTT CASSPYSTEAFF . TRBV11-2 . TRBJ1-1 12
TGTGCCAGCAGCCCAAGGACAGGGGAATGGAACACTGAAGCTTTCTTT CASSPRTGEWNTEAFF TRBD1 TRBV7-8 once TRBJ1-1 16
TGTGCCATCAGTTCCCCGGGACTAGGCTACGAGCAGTACTTC CAISSPGLGYEQYF TRBD2 TRBV10-3 . TRBJ2-7 14
TGTGCCAGCAGTTCCCGAGCCTACGAGCAGTACTTC CASSSRAYEQYF . TRBV12-3/TRBV12-4 . TRBJ2-7 12
TGTGCCAGCAGCTTGGGCTCGGGGACTAGCTCCTACAATGAGCAGTTCTTC CASSLGSGTSSYNEQFF TRBD2 TRBV7-6 . TRBJ2-1 17
TGTGCCAGCAGTGATCCCGGGACAGTCACAGATACGCAGTATTTT CASSDPGTVTDTQYF TRBD1 TRBV6-1 . TRBJ2-3 15
TGTGCCAGTAGTGGTACAGGGCTGGATCAGCCCCAGCATTTT CASSGTGLDQPQHF . TRBV19 . TRBJ1-5 14
TGCGCCAGCAGCTTCGGGACAGGGGAGGAAAAACTGTTTTTT CASSFGTGEEKLFF TRBD1 TRBV5-1 once TRBJ1-4 14
TGTGCCAGCAGTAGGCTAGCGGGTAGCACAGATACGCAGTATTTT CASSRLAGSTDTQYF TRBD2 TRBV6-2/TRBV6-3 once TRBJ2-3 15
TGTGCCAGCAGCTCAGGACAGGGCGTCCAAGAGACCCAGTACTTC CASSSGQGVQETQYF TRBD1 TRBV5-4 . TRBJ2-5 15
TGTGCCAGCTCACTGACAGGGTCCGAGCAGTACTTC CASSLTGSEQYF TRBD1 TRBV18 . TRBJ2-7 12
TGTGCCAGCAGTCCCTGGACAGGGAAAGAGACCCAGTACTTC CASSPWTGKETQYF TRBD1 TRBV6-5 . TRBJ2-5 14
TGTGCTAGCAGCTTGGGACTAGCGGAATACAATGAGCAGTTCTTC CASSLGLAEYNEQFF TRBD2 TRBV7-7 . TRBJ2-1 15
TGTGCCACCAGCAGAGAGGGGACTAGCGGCAATGAGCAGTTCTTC CATSREGTSGNEQFF TRBD2 TRBV15 . TRBJ2-1 15
TGCGCCAGCAGTGATGGGACTAGCGGCACAGATACGCAGTATTTT CASSDGTSGTDTQYF TRBD2 TRBV10-1 few TRBJ2-3 15
TGTGCCAGCTCACCAACTTACAGGCGCTCTGGAAACACCATATATTTT CASSPTYRRSGNTIYF . TRBV18 . TRBJ1-3 16
TGTGCCAGCTCACAACAGCAACAAGAGACCCAGTACTTC CASSQQQQETQYF . TRBV18 . TRBJ2-5 13
TGCGTCAGCGGATGGACTAGCGCCCTGGGGGAGCAGTACTTC CVSGWTSALGEQYF TRBD2 TRBV5-1 few TRBJ2-7 14
TGTGCAAGTCGCTTAGTTGTTTACAGGGGGCCTCGACAAGAGACCCAGTACTTC CASRLVVYRGPRQETQYF . TRBV12-2 . TRBJ2-5 18
TGCGCCAGCAGTCCGGAGGCCAAGCGGGTGAACACTGAAGCTTTCTTT CASSPEAKRVNTEAFF . TRBV4-3 . TRBJ1-1 16
TGTGCCAGCAGCCCACGAATCTCCGGAGACGAGCAGTACTTC CASSPRISGDEQYF . TRBV9 . TRBJ2-7 14
TGTGCCAGCAGTTTACCAGGGGGCAGCTCGAACACTGAAGCTTTCTTT CASSLPGGSSNTEAFF TRBD1 TRBV28 . TRBJ1-1 16
TGTGCCAGCAGCTCCCGGGACAGGGGAGCTTACGAGCAGTACTTC CASSSRDRGAYEQYF TRBD1 TRBV7-8 . TRBJ2-7 15
TGTGCCAGCAGCTTAGGGCCTGGTCTAGCCAAAAACATTCAGTACTTC CASSLGPGLAKNIQYF . TRBV7-9 . TRBJ2-4 16
TGTGCCAGCAGCCCACCGGCTGGGGCCAACGTCCTGACTTTC CASSPPAGANVLTF . TRBV14 . TRBJ2-6 14
TGCGCCAGCCGGGAAAGCATGAACACTGAAGCTTTCTTT CASRESMNTEAFF . TRBV5-1 . TRBJ1-1 13
TGTGCCAGCAGCCAAGCCGACTTCTACGAGCAGTACTTC CASSQADFYEQYF . TRBV3-1/TRBV3-2 . TRBJ2-7 13
TGCGCCAGCAGCTTGGCCGGGGGGGACTCCTACGAGCAGTACTTC CASSLAGGDSYEQYF TRBD2 TRBV5-1 . TRBJ2-7 15
TGTGCCAGCAGCCCTTCCTTCAGCACTGAAGCTTTCTTT CASSPSFSTEAFF . TRBV7-3 . TRBJ1-1 13
TGTGCCAGCAGTCGGGACTCTGAGCAGTTCTTC CASSRDSEQFF . TRBV2 . TRBJ2-1 11
TGTGCCACCAGTGAACAGACAGGGGCAGCTTTCTTT CATSEQTGAAFF TRBD1 TRBV24-1 . TRBJ1-1 12
TGTGCCATCAGAGACAGCTCTGGAAACACCATATATTTT CAIRDSSGNTIYF . TRBV10-3 . TRBJ1-3 13
TGTGCCAGCAGTTTATCGGGACTACCCTACGAGCAGTACTTC CASSLSGLPYEQYF TRBD2 TRBV27 . TRBJ2-7 14
TGTGCCAGTAGTATTAATCTAGCGGTCCAAGAGACCCAGTACTTC CASSINLAVQETQYF TRBD2 TRBV19 . TRBJ2-5 15